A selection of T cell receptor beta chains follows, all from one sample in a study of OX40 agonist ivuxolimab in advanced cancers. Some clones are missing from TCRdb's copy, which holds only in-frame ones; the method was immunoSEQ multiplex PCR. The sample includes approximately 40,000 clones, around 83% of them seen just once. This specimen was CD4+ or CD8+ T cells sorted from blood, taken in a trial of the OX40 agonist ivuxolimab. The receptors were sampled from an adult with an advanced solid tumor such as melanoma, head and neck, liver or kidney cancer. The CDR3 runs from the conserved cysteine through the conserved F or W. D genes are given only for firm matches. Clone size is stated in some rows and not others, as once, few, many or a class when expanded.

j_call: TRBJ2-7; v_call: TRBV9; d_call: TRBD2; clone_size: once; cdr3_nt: TGTGCCAGCAGCGTCGGACTAGCCTACGAGCAGTACTTC; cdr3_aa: CASSVGLAYEQYF
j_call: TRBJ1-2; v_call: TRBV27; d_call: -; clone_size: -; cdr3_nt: TGTGCCAGCAGGGTGGGGTCAGAGTATGGCTACACCTTC; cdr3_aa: CASRVGSEYGYTF
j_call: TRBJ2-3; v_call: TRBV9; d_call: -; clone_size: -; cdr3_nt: TGTGCCAGCAGCTCCACAGATACGCAGTATTTT; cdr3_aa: CASSSTDTQYF
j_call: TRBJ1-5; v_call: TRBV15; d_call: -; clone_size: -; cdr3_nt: TGTGCCACCAGTGGCGATTATAGCAATCAGCCCCAGCATTTT; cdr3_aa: CATSGDYSNQPQHF
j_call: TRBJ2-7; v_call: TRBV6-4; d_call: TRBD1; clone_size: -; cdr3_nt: TGTGCCAGCAGCCCCGGACAGGGCCACGAGCAGTACTTC; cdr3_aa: CASSPGQGHEQYF
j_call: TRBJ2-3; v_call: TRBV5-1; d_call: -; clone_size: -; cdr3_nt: TGCGCCAGCAGCCTGGCCAGCGCAGATACGCAGTATTTT; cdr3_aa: CASSLASADTQYF
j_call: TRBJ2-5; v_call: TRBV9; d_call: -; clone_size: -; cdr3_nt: TGTGCCAGCAGCGGGAGAGGGGAGCAGGAAGAGACCCAGTACTTC; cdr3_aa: CASSGRGEQEETQYF
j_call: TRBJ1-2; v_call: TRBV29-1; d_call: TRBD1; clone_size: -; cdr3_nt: TGCAGCGCCCTGGACAGGGGTAACTATGGCTACACCTTC; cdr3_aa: CSALDRGNYGYTF
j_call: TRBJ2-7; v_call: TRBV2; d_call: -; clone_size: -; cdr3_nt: TGTGCCAGCAGGGCTATGGACTCCTACGAGCAGTACTTC; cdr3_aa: CASRAMDSYEQYF
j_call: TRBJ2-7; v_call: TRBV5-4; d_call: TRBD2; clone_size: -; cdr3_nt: TGTGCCAGCAGCTTAGGACTAGCGGGAGGTAATGAGCAGTACTTC; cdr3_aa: CASSLGLAGGNEQYF
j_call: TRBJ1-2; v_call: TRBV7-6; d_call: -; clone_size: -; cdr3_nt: TGTGCCAGCAGCTTAGGGGATGAGGGCCATCCCTATGGCTACACCTTC; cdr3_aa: CASSLGDEGHPYGYTF
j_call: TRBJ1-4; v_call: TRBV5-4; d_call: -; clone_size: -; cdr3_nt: TGTGCCAGCAGCCACGGACACGGGGGGTCCGAAAAACTGTTTTTT; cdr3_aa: CASSHGHGGSEKLFF
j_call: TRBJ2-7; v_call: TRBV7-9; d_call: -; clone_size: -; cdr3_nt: TGTGCCAGCAGCGTGGTCGGGCACGAGCAGTACTTC; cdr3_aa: CASSVVGHEQYF
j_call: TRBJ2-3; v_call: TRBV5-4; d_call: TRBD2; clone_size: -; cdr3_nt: TGTGCCAGCAGCTTGAGATTGAGCGGGGGGGCCGCAGATACGCAGTATTTT; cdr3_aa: CASSLRLSGGAADTQYF
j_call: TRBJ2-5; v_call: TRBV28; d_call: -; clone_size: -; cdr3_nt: TGTGCCAGCAGCGACCTTGTAGGGGGAGAGCAGTACTTC; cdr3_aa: CASSDLVGGEQYF
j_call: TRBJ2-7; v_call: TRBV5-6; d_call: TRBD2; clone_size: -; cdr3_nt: TGTGCCAGCACCGTAGCGGGGGCCTACGAGCAGTACTTC; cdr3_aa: CASTVAGAYEQYF
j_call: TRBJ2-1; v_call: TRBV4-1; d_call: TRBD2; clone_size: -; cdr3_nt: TGCGCCAGCAGCCAGGATGTTCCAAGGGACTACCACCCCTACAATGAGCAGTTCTTC; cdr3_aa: CASSQDVPRDYHPYNEQFF
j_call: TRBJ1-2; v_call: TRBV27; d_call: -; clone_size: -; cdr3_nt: TGTGCCAGCGGTAACAGGGCCGTGGGACATGGCTACACCTTC; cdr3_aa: CASGNRAVGHGYTF
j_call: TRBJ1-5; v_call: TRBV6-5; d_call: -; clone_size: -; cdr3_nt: TGTGCCAGCAGTTCGTCTCGGGACCCCCTCGGGCCCCAGCATTTT; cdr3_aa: CASSSSRDPLGPQHF
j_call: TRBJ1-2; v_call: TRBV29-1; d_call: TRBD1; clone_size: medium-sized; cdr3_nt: TGCAGCGTTCTAGGACAGGACTATGGCTACACCTTC; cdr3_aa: CSVLGQDYGYTF
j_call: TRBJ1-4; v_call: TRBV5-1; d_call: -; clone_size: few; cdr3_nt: TGCGCCAGCAGCTTGGGGGGGTACTCAACTAATGAAAAACTGTTTTTT; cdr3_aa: CASSLGGYSTNEKLFF
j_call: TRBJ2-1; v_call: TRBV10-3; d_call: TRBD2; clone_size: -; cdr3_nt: TGTGCCATCAGGGGAGAAGGCGGGGGCTCCTACAATGAGCAGTTCTTC; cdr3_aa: CAIRGEGGGSYNEQFF
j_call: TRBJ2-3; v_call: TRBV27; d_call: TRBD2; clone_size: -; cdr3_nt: TGTGCCAGCCCCCCTTCCCTCGATGAAGCGGGAGAGTCAGGTACGCAGTATTTT; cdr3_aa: CASPPSLDEAGESGTQYF
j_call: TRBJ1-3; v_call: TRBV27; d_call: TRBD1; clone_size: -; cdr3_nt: TGTGCCAGCAGTTTGACAGGGGGAGTTGGAAACACCATATATTTT; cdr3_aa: CASSLTGGVGNTIYF
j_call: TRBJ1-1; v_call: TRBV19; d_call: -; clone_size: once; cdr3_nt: TGTGCCAGTAGTATAGGAGGAGGGCTTGAAGCTTTCTTT; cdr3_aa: CASSIGGGLEAFF
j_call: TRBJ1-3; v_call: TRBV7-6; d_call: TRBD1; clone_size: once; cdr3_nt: TGTGCCAGCAGCTCCCGGGACAGCTCTGGAAACACCATATATTTT; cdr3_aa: CASSSRDSSGNTIYF
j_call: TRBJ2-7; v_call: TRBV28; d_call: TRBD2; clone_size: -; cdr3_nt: TGTGCCAGCAGTTTTCTAGCGGTAGTTTCCTACGAGCAGTACTTC; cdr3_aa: CASSFLAVVSYEQYF
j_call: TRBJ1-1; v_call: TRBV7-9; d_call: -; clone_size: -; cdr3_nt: TGTGCCAGCAGCTTAGCAGGGGTGACTGAAGCTTTCTTT; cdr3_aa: CASSLAGVTEAFF
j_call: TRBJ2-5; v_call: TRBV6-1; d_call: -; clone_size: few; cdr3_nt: TGTGCCAGCAGTGAATTTACGGACGGGGGAGAGACCCAGTACTTC; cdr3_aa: CASSEFTDGGETQYF
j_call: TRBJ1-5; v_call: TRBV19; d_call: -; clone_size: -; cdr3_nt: TGTGCCAGCCAACCTTATGAGGGGGATAGCAATCAGCCCCAGCATTTT; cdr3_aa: CASQPYEGDSNQPQHF
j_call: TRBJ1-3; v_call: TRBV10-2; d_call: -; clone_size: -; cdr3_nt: TGCGCCAGCAGTGAGGGAAACACCATATATTTT; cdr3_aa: CASSEGNTIYF
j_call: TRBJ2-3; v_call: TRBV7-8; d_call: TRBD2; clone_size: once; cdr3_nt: TGTGCCAGCAGCATTACTAGCGGGGGCACAGATACGCAGTATTTT; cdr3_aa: CASSITSGGTDTQYF
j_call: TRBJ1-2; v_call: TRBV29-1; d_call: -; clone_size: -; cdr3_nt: TGCAGCGTCGGGGCCCTAAACTATGGCTACACCTTC; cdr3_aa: CSVGALNYGYTF
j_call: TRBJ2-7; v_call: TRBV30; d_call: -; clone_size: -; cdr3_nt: TGTGCCTGGAGTGTACTGGCCGACGAGCAGTACTTC; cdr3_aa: CAWSVLADEQYF
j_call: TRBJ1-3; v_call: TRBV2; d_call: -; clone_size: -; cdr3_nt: TGTGCCAGCACCGGTGGAAACACCATATATTTT; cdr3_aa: CASTGGNTIYF
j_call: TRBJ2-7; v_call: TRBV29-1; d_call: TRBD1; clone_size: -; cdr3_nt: TGCAGCGTTGGATGGGCAGGGGGCTACGAGCAGTACTTC; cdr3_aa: CSVGWAGGYEQYF